This T cell receptor (beta chain) is from a study of blood T cell repertoires in COVID-19. Study as a whole: Donors in the United States, Italy and Spain gave samples during acute or convalescent COVID-19. T cells, B-cell-depleted T cells, or PBMCs provided the cDNA or gDNA that served as material.

TCRdb keeps only in-frame clones here, not all; method: immunoSEQ multiplex PCR. The sample contains 150,000 to 200,000 clones, roughly 76% of which appear only once. In Seattle, patients joined the study during active infection and were tracked longitudinally. The ends were cut back, 1 base at V and 0 bases at J, with 7 bases in the middle. The CDR3 has 15 amino acids. Germline assignment: CDR1 SEHNR and CDR2 FQNEAQ (reference sequence). V is TRBV7-9 and J is TRBJ1-3; D uncertain. The specimen sequenced was peripheral blood. The receptor's source is a woman older than 75 with COVID-19, enrolled during active disease. CDR3 sequence (DNA): TGTGCCAGCAGCTTAGATCCCCACTCTGGAAACACCATATATTTT. Protein: CASSLDPHSGNTIYF.